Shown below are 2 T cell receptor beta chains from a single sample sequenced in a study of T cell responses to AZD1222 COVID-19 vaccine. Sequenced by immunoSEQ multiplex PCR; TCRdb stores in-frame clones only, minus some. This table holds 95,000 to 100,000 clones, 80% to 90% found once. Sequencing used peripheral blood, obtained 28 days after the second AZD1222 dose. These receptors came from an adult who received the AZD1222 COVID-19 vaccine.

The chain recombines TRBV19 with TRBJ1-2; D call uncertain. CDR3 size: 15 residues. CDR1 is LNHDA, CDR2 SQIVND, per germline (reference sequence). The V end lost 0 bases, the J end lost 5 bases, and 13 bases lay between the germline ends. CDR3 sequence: CASSIDRGTKYGYTF. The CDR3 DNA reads TGTGCCAGTAGTATAGATCGCGGTACCAAGTATGGCTACACCTTC.

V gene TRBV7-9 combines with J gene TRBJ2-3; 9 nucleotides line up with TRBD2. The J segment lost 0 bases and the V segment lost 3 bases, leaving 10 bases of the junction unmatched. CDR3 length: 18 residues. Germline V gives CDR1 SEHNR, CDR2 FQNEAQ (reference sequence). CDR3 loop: CASSFTGSGGASTDTQYF. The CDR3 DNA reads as TGTGCCAGCAGCTTTACGGGTAGCGGGGGCGCTAGCACAGATACGCAGTATTTT.